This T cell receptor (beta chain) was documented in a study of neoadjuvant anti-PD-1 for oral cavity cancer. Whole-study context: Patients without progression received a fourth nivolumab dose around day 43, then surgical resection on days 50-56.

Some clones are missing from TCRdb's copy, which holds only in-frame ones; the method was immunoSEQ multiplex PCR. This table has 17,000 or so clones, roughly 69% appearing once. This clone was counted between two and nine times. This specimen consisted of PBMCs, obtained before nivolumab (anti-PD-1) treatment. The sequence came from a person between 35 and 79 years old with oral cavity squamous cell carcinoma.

The CDR3 region is CASSHLGRDGNQPQHF. CDR3 DNA: TGTGCCAGCAGCCATCTTGGCAGGGATGGCAATCAGCCCCAGCATTTT. The gene calls are TRBV14 and TRBJ1-5; possible D gene TRBD1, 5 bases. The germline V gene has CDR1 SGHDN and CDR2 FVKESK. CDR3 length: 16 amino acids. V lost 3 bases and J 2 bases, leaving 14 bases between the germline ends.